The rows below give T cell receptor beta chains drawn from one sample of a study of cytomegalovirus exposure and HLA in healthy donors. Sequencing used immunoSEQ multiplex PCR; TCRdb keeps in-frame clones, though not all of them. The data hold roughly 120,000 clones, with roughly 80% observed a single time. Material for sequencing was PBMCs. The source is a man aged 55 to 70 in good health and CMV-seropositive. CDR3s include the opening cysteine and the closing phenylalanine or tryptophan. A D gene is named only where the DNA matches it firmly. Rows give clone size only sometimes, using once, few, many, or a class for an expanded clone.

CDR3 protein: CASSLVRAGFDEQYF
CDR3 DNA: TGTGCCAGCAGCTTGGTGCGAGCAGGGTTCGACGAGCAGTACTTC
clone size: once
J gene: TRBJ2-7
V gene: TRBV5-5
D gene: .

CDR3 protein: CASSRGGAQPSNQPQHF
CDR3 DNA: TGTGCCAGCTCACGAGGGGGGGCCCAGCCTAGCAATCAGCCCCAGCATTTT
clone size: .
J gene: TRBJ1-5
V gene: TRBV18
D gene: .

CDR3 protein: CASSVQTSGRYEQYF
CDR3 DNA: TGTGCCAGCAGCGTTCAGACTAGCGGGAGGTACGAGCAGTACTTC
clone size: .
J gene: TRBJ2-7
V gene: TRBV25-1
D gene: TRBD2

CDR3 protein: CASSPRGGYGYTF
CDR3 DNA: TGTGCCAGCAGTCCCCGAGGAGGGTATGGCTACACCTTC
clone size: .
J gene: TRBJ1-2
V gene: TRBV27
D gene: .

CDR3 protein: CASSSTLSGSYNEQFF
CDR3 DNA: TGTGCCAGCAGCTCGACCCTGAGCGGGTCCTACAATGAGCAGTTCTTC
clone size: .
J gene: TRBJ2-1
V gene: TRBV7-9
D gene: .

CDR3 protein: CASGRGSNEKLFF
CDR3 DNA: TGCGCCAGCGGACGGGGATCTAATGAAAAACTGTTTTTT
clone size: .
J gene: TRBJ1-4
V gene: TRBV5-1
D gene: .

CDR3 protein: CASSQESQNQPQHF
CDR3 DNA: TGCGCCAGCAGCCAAGAGTCTCAGAATCAGCCCCAGCATTTT
clone size: few
J gene: TRBJ1-5
V gene: TRBV4-1
D gene: .

CDR3 protein: CASSLGLLLNYGYTF
CDR3 DNA: TGCGCCAGCAGCTTAGGACTCTTGCTTAACTATGGCTACACCTTC
clone size: .
J gene: TRBJ1-2
V gene: TRBV5-1
D gene: .

CDR3 protein: CASSFARGAYEQYF
CDR3 DNA: TGTGCCAGCAGCTTCGCCAGGGGAGCCTACGAGCAGTACTTC
clone size: few
J gene: TRBJ2-7
V gene: TRBV7-9
D gene: .

CDR3 protein: CASSLIGPGNEQFF
CDR3 DNA: TGTGCCAGCAGCTTAATCGGGCCAGGGAATGAGCAGTTCTTC
clone size: .
J gene: TRBJ2-1
V gene: TRBV7-3
D gene: .

CDR3 protein: CASSLFPGAATNEKLFF
CDR3 DNA: TGTGCCAGCAGTTTATTTCCAGGGGCCGCAACTAATGAAAAACTGTTTTTT
clone size: .
J gene: TRBJ1-4
V gene: TRBV27
D gene: .

CDR3 protein: CASSDIDRGHEQYF
CDR3 DNA: TGTGCCAGCAGTGATATTGACAGGGGCCACGAGCAGTACTTC
clone size: once
J gene: TRBJ2-7
V gene: TRBV6-1
D gene: TRBD1

CDR3 protein: CASSPLPEGDTEAFF
CDR3 DNA: TGCGCCAGCAGTCCTTTACCCGAGGGGGACACTGAAGCTTTCTTT
clone size: .
J gene: TRBJ1-1
V gene: TRBV23-1
D gene: .

CDR3 protein: CASSSTMQGRQTLYNEQFF
CDR3 DNA: TGTGCCAGCAGTTCGACAATGCAGGGGCGTCAGACTCTCTACAATGAGCAGTTCTTC
clone size: .
J gene: TRBJ2-1
V gene: TRBV28
D gene: .

CDR3 protein: CASRERQPNQPQHF
CDR3 DNA: TGTGCCAGCAGGGAAAGACAGCCTAATCAGCCCCAGCATTTT
clone size: .
J gene: TRBJ1-5
V gene: TRBV7-2
D gene: .

CDR3 protein: CASSGTGAPNTEAFF
CDR3 DNA: TGTGCCAGCAGCGGGACAGGGGCCCCGAACACTGAAGCTTTCTTT
clone size: .
J gene: TRBJ1-1
V gene: TRBV9
D gene: TRBD1

CDR3 protein: CASSLVGAGGGSPLHF
CDR3 DNA: TGTGCCAGCAGCTTAGTTGGGGCAGGGGGCGGATCACCCCTCCACTTT
clone size: once
J gene: TRBJ1-6
V gene: TRBV7-9
D gene: TRBD1

CDR3 protein: CASSPDRGNEKLFF
CDR3 DNA: TGTGCCAGCAGTCCAGACAGGGGTAATGAAAAACTGTTTTTT
clone size: once
J gene: TRBJ1-4
V gene: TRBV27
D gene: TRBD1

CDR3 protein: CASSDSHIQGQNEQFF
CDR3 DNA: TGTGCCAGCAGTGACTCCCACATACAGGGACAGAATGAGCAGTTCTTC
clone size: .
J gene: TRBJ2-1
V gene: TRBV2
D gene: TRBD1

CDR3 protein: CASSLRSAGKPYNEQFF
CDR3 DNA: TGTGCCAGCAGCTTAAGATCGGCAGGGAAGCCCTACAATGAGCAGTTCTTC
clone size: .
J gene: TRBJ2-1
V gene: TRBV11-1
D gene: .

CDR3 protein: CASSPPGLPVQKLFF
CDR3 DNA: TGTGCCAGCAGCCCCCCGGGACTCCCAGTCCAAAAACTGTTTTTT
clone size: few
J gene: TRBJ1-4
V gene: TRBV7-9
D gene: .

CDR3 protein: CASTSRGGGDLTGELFF
CDR3 DNA: TGTGCCAGTACCTCTAGGGGGGGCGGGGACCTGACCGGGGAGCTGTTTTTT
clone size: .
J gene: TRBJ2-2
V gene: TRBV19
D gene: .

CDR3 protein: CASSNGQAPEAFF
CDR3 DNA: TGTGCCAGCTCAAACGGACAGGCCCCTGAAGCTTTCTTT
clone size: .
J gene: TRBJ1-1
V gene: TRBV18
D gene: TRBD1

CDR3 protein: CASSLVSDSYEQYF
CDR3 DNA: TGTGCCAGCAGTCTCGTTAGCGACTCCTACGAGCAGTACTTC
clone size: once
J gene: TRBJ2-7
V gene: TRBV28
D gene: .

CDR3 protein: CASSQDQARGEKLFF
CDR3 DNA: TGTGCCAGCAGCCAAGATCAGGCCAGGGGCGAAAAACTGTTTTTT
clone size: .
J gene: TRBJ1-4
V gene: TRBV4-2
D gene: .

CDR3 protein: CASSLEQYYEQYF
CDR3 DNA: TGCGCCAGCAGCTTGGAACAGTACTACGAGCAGTACTTC
clone size: .
J gene: TRBJ2-7
V gene: TRBV5-1
D gene: .

CDR3 protein: CASSPTGGEKLFF
CDR3 DNA: TGTGCCAGCAGCCCCACAGGGGGAGAAAAACTGTTTTTT
clone size: .
J gene: TRBJ1-4
V gene: TRBV5-4
D gene: TRBD1

CDR3 protein: CASSLARAVAYEQYF
CDR3 DNA: TGTGCCAGCAGCTTAGCCAGGGCCGTAGCCTACGAGCAGTACTTC
clone size: .
J gene: TRBJ2-7
V gene: TRBV7-2
D gene: .